Given below is one TCR beta chain in context. Its antigen is not known. This CDR3 spans 15 amino acids. The ends were cut back, 1 base at V and 3 bases at J, with 13 bases in the middle. Germline V gene data show CDR1 as SEHNR and CDR2 as FQNEAQ (reference sequence). Systemic immunosuppression or autoimmune disease history was grounds to exclude patients. The sample comes from a study of OX40 agonist ivuxolimab in advanced cancers. Assay: immunoSEQ multiplex PCR; the TCRdb copy retains only in-frame clones and omits some. In the table there are about 52,000 clones, roughly 93% of which are singletons. General study findings and limits: Partial responders at 0.1-3.0 mg/kg showed near-lowest clonal expansion. The CD4+ and CD8+ T cells in the blood had expanded clonally by week 6 at 0.1 to 3.0 mg/kg.

This chain uses TRBV7-9 with TRBJ2-7; D may be TRBD1 or TRBD2 (5 bases each). The sequencing here drew on CD4+ or CD8+ T cells sorted from blood, taken in a trial of the OX40 agonist ivuxolimab. The origin of this receptor is an adult with an advanced solid tumor such as melanoma, head and neck, liver or kidney cancer. The CDR3 spells CASSLGDGVLYEQYF. As DNA, the CDR3 is TGTGCCAGCAGCTTAGGGGACGGGGTTCTCTACGAGCAGTACTTC.